The 18 T cell receptor beta chains listed next were all sequenced from one sample in a study of early T cells in non-severe SARS-CoV-2 infection. Using its own MiXCR run on the 5' RACE reads, TCRdb lists one record per CDR3 protein. The table includes just under 65,000 distinct CDR3 sequences, around 14% detected once. Specimen: whole blood. These TCRs come from an adult who was a healthcare worker with PCR-confirmed SARS-CoV-2 infection or an uninfected control (not recorded which).

This clonotype showed up just a few times. This sequence joins TRBV5-1 and TRBJ2-7; 10 bases map to TRBD1. The CDR3 is made up of 13 amino acids. Losses at the gene ends were 5 bases for V and 7 bases for J; bases not matched to a gene: 6. Germline V lookup: CDR1 SGHRS, CDR2 YFSETQ. CDR3 amino acids: CASRGTGAREQYF. In DNA form, the CDR3 reads TGCGCCAGCAGAGGGACAGGGGCCCGGGAGCAGTACTTC.

This clonotype has ten or more counts. The J gene is TRBJ1-3, the V gene TRBV6-1; D is unresolved. This CDR3 spans 15 amino acids. The germline CDR1 and CDR2 sequences are MNHNS and SASEGT. V shed 1 base and J shed 0 bases, with 7 bases lying between them. This CDR3 is CASSEDFFSGNTIYF. The CDR3 DNA reads as TGTGCCAGCAGTGAAGACTTCTTCTCTGGAAACACCATATATTTT.

In this sample, this clonotype turned up a few times. The chain recombines TRBV20-1 with TRBJ1-2, with 7 bases lining up with TRBD1. Germline CDR1 reads DFQATT; CDR2 reads SNEGSKA (reference sequence). The CDR3 spans 17 residues. Trimming removed 6 bases from V and 1 base from J; junction bases left unmatched: 17. The CDR3 sequence is CSAIKVPGTAVNYGYTF. For the CDR3, the DNA is TGCAGTGCCATCAAGGTCCCAGGGACAGCGGTTAACTATGGCTACACCTTC.

In its sample, this clonotype was seen many times. This sequence joins TRBV6-5 and TRBJ2-1; D gene unclear. Trimming pared 6 bases from V and 3 bases from J, leaving 9 bases between. In germline, CDR1 is MNHEY, CDR2 SVGAGI. The CDR3 is 13 residues long. The CDR3 loop reads CASSYRIYNEQFF. The CDR3 bases are TGTGCCAGCAGCTACCGGATCTACAATGAGCAGTTCTTC.

This clonotype was counted many times. The V and J genes are TRBV9 and TRBJ2-7; 10 bases map to TRBD1. CDR1 and CDR2 from the germline V gene are SGDLS and YYNGEE. Germline trimming cut 4 bases from V and 3 bases from J; bases unmatched to any gene: 4. The CDR3 consists of 14 residues. CDR3 coding DNA: TGTGCCAGCAGCTCCGGGACAGGGGACTACGAGCAGTACTTC. This sequence encodes CASSSGTGDYEQYF.

The CDR3, as DNA: TGTGCCAGCAGCTTAGAAGTGGGGGCGAGCAATCAGCCCCAGCATTTT. The encoded protein is CASSLEVGASNQPQHF. This chain uses TRBV7-6 with TRBJ1-5; maybe TRBD1 (6 bases). In germline, CDR1 is SGHVS, CDR2 FNYEAQ. CDR3 size: 16 residues. The V gene lost 1 base and the J gene lost 1 base, with 11 bases spanning the gap.

This clonotype was seen only a few times. The chain carries TRBV29-1 and TRBJ2-7; D not certain. Trimming removed 3 bases at V and 0 bases at J, with 9 bases between. The CDR3 totals 13 residues. Germline V gene lookup returns CDR1 SQVTM and CDR2 ANQGSEA. The CDR3 loop is CSVDGDSSYEQYF. The CDR3 region has the DNA TGCAGCGTTGATGGTGATAGCTCCTACGAGCAGTACTTC.

CDR3 DNA sequence: TGCAGCGCCGAGAGAGAGGGACGCCGGGACAGGGGGACTGGCTACACCTTC. Its protein product is CSAEREGRRDRGTGYTF. The rearrangement links TRBV29-1 to TRBJ1-2; TRBD1 aligns across 11 bases. V lost 7 bases and J lost 7; bases outside the gene matches: 20. Germline V gene lookup returns CDR1 SQVTM and CDR2 ANQGSEA. The CDR3 loop spans 17 amino acids.

This clonotype was counted many times. The chain has TRBV2 and TRBJ1-1, with D possibly being TRBD1 (5 bases). V lost 5 bases and J lost 8, with 12 bases in between. The CDR3 spans 12 residues. Germline lookup yields CDR1 SNHLY and CDR2 FYNNEI. The CDR3 sequence is CASSTRQKEAFF. The CDR3 nucleotides are TGTGCCAGCAGTACTCGACAGAAGGAAGCTTTCTTT. Drawing the rest from reference TRBV2 and TRBJ1-1, the complete variable domain is EPEVTQTPSHQVTQMGQEVILRCVPISNHLYFYWYRQILGQKVEFLVSFYNNEISEKSEIFDDQFSVERPDGSNFTLKIRSTKLEDSAMYFCASSTRQKEAFFGQGTRLTVV.

At least ten counts were recorded for this clonotype. This sequence joins TRBV13 and TRBJ2-7; TRBD2 is a possible D gene (6 bases). Germline V gene data show CDR1 as PRHDT and CDR2 as FYEKMQ (reference sequence). The CDR3 has 14 residues. Trimming shortened V by 8 bases and J by 3 bases, and 17 bases separated the two germline ends. This CDR3 reads CASSGTGLFYEQYF. Written as DNA, the CDR3 is TGTGCCAGCTCCGGGACGGGACTCTTCTACGAGCAGTACTTC.

This clonotype was observed at least ten times. The chain employs TRBV20-1 and TRBJ2-7; TRBD1 is a possible D gene (6 bases). V lost 0 bases to trimming and J lost 3 bases, with 12 bases between them. The germline gives CDR1 DFQATT, CDR2 SNEGSKA (reference sequence). The CDR3 is 14 residues long. The CDR3: CSARDHKGDYEQYF. CDR3 nucleotide sequence: TGCAGTGCTAGAGACCACAAGGGGGACTACGAGCAGTACTTC.

CDR3 DNA: TGTGCCAGCAGCTCTAGCGGGGGCCGCACAGATACGCAGTATTTT. Amino acid sequence: CASSSSGGRTDTQYF. This chain joins TRBV7-2 and TRBJ2-3; TRBD2 matches 10 bases. V lost 4 bases and J lost 1; bases outside the gene matches: 2. CDR1 and CDR2 from the germline V gene are SGHTA and FQGNSA. The length of the CDR3 is 15 residues.

The J gene is TRBJ1-3, the V gene TRBV7-9; 12 bases are a match to TRBD1. V shed 5 bases, J shed 2 bases, and the junction held 4 bases outside the gene matches. The CDR3 length is 16 residues. Germline V CDR1 and CDR2: SEHNR, FQNEAQ (reference sequence). In DNA, the CDR3 is TGTGCCAGCAGCGAGCGGGACAGGGGGCCTGGAAACACCATATATTTT. Amino acids: CASSERDRGPGNTIYF.

Only a few counts were recorded for this clonotype. The chain couples TRBV7-9 to TRBJ2-7; either TRBD1 or TRBD2 may fit D (5 bases each). Germline V lookup: CDR1 SEHNR, CDR2 FQNEAQ (reference sequence). The CDR3 consists of 14 residues. With 1 base removed from V and 2 bases from J, the gap between germline ends came to 9 bases. This CDR3 is CASSLGGNTYEQYF. The CDR3 region has the DNA TGTGCCAGCAGCTTAGGGGGGAACACCTACGAGCAGTACTTC.

This clonotype was recorded at least ten times. The chain couples TRBV12-3 or TRBV12-4 to TRBJ1-4; D might be TRBD1 (6 bases). The length of the CDR3 is 15 residues. V was pared by 6 bases and J by 0 bases, with 11 bases between. This CDR3 reads CASSSQGATNEKLFF. CDR3 sequence (DNA): TGTGCCAGCAGCTCACAGGGCGCAACTAATGAAAAACTGTTTTTT.

A few counts support this clonotype. The chain recombines TRBV6-1 with TRBJ1-1; weak D call: TRBD1 (5 bases). CDR3 length: 13 residues. Trimming pared 7 bases from V and 5 bases from J, leaving 14 bases between. Germline assignment: CDR1 MNHNS and CDR2 SASEGT. Written as DNA, the CDR3 is TGTGCCAGCACCGGCAGGGCGGGGACTGAAGCTTTCTTT. Protein product: CASTGRAGTEAFF.

The chain carries TRBV19 and TRBJ2-7, with D tentatively TRBD1 or TRBD2 (6 bases each). The V gene's germline CDR1 is LNHDA and CDR2 SQIVND (reference sequence). The CDR3 is 14 residues long. The V end lost 2 bases, the J end lost 2 bases, and 10 bases lay between the germline ends. The CDR3 sequence: CASSIRGPTYEQYF. The CDR3 bases are TGTGCCAGTAGTATACGGGGGCCTACCTACGAGCAGTACTTC.

This chain links TRBV23-1 with TRBJ1-2; D gene uncertain. TRBV23-1 falls under the ORF class, with uncertain function. V gave up 0 bases and J gave up 0 bases, with 11 bases separating them. The length of the CDR3 is 16 residues. The CDR3 reads CASSQSRWRANYGYTF. The CDR3 nucleotides read TGCGCCAGCAGTCAATCGAGATGGAGAGCTAACTATGGCTACACCTTC.